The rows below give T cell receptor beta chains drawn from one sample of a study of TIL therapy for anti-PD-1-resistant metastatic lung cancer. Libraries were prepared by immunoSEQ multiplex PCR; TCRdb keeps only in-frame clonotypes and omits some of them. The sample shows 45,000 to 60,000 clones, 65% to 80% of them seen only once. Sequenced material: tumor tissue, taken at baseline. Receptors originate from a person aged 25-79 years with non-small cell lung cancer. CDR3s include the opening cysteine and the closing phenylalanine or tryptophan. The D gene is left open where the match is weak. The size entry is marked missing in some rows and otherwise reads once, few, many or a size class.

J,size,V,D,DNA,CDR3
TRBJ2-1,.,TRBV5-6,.,TGTGCCAGCAGCCCGTACGGGAGTGGTAAAGGAAGTGAGCAGTTCTTC,CASSPYGSGKGSEQFF
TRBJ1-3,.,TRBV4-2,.,TGTGCCAGCAGCTTCTGGGTCCAGGGAGCAGGCCTCTCTGGAAACACCATATATTTT,CASSFWVQGAGLSGNTIYF
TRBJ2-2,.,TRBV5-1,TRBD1,TGCGCCAGCAGCACGGACAGGGGTGCCACCGGGGAGCTGTTTTTT,CASSTDRGATGELFF
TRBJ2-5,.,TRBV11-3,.,TGTGCCAGCAGCGGGGGCGGGGTCCAAGAGACCCAGTACTTC,CASSGGGVQETQYF
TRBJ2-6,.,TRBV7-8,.,TGTGCCAGCAGCTTAGCCGTTCAGGGGCTTGGCTCTGGGGCCAACGTCCTGACTTTC,CASSLAVQGLGSGANVLTF
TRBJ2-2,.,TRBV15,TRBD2,TGTGCCACCAGCAGGAAGTGGGGACTAGCGGGAACCGGGGAGCTGTTTTTT,CATSRKWGLAGTGELFF
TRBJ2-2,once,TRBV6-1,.,TGTGCCAGCAGTGGGGGCATCGGGGGGCGCACCGGGGAGCTGTTTTTT,CASSGGIGGRTGELFF
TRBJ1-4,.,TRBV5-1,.,TGCGCCAGAGGGGATCGCGATGAAAAACTGTTTTTT,CARGDRDEKLFF
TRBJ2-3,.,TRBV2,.,TGTGCCAGCAGCAAGGGGAGCACAGATACGCAGTATTTT,CASSKGSTDTQYF
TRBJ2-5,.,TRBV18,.,TGTGCCAGCTCACCGAAAGGAGGAGATCAAGAGACCCAGTACTTC,CASSPKGGDQETQYF
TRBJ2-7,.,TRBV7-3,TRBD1,TGTGCCAGTGGACAGGGTGGCCACGAGCAGTACTTC,CASGQGGHEQYF
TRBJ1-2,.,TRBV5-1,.,TGCGCCAGCAGCTTGGCCCTGGGGATGAATGGCTACACCTTC,CASSLALGMNGYTF
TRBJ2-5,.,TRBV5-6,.,TGTGCCAGCAGCTTGGGCCTACAAGAGACCCAGTACTTC,CASSLGLQETQYF
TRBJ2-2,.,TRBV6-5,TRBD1,TGTGCCAGCAGTTACGTACAGGGGGGCACCGGGGAGCTGTTTTTT,CASSYVQGGTGELFF
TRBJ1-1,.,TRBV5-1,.,TGCGCCAGCAGCTTGGGAGCGACTATGAACACTGAAGCTTTCTTT,CASSLGATMNTEAFF
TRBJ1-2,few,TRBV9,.,TGTGCCAGCAGCGTAGCTTGGGGCCAGGGCCATGGCTACACCTTC,CASSVAWGQGHGYTF
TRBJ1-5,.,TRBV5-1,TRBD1,TGCGCCAGCAGCTTCACAGGGGGCGATCAGCCCCAGCATTTT,CASSFTGGDQPQHF
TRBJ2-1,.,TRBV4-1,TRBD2,TGCGCCAGCAGCTTTCTAGCGGGGGCGATCAATGAGCAGTTCTTC,CASSFLAGAINEQFF
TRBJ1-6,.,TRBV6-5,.,TGTGCCAGCAGTTATGAGGGCTCCTATAATTCACCCCTCCACTTT,CASSYEGSYNSPLHF
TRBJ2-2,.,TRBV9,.,TGTGCCAGCAGCGTACAGCCCCGCTCGGGGCTCGCTACCGGGGAGCTGTTTTTT,CASSVQPRSGLATGELFF
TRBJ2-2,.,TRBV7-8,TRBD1,TGTGCCAGCAGCTTCGTCTTTCAGGGGGCGGGCACCGGGGAGCTGTTTTTT,CASSFVFQGAGTGELFF
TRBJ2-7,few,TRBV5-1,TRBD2,TGCGCCAGCGAAACCGGGAGGGGGGGCACGAGCGAGCAGTACTTC,CASETGRGGTSEQYF
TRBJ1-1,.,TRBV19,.,TGTGCCAGTAGTCTAGAGGGGCTGAACACTGAAGCTTTCTTT,CASSLEGLNTEAFF
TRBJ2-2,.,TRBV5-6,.,TGTGCCAGCAGCTTCGGCCCGAAAGGGGGCGGGGAGCTGTTTTTT,CASSFGPKGGGELFF
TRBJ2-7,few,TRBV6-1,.,TGTGCCAGCACTAGCAGGCCCCTAGCAGGCCGAGAGCAGTACTTC,CASTSRPLAGREQYF
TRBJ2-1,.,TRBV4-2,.,TGTGCCAGCAGCCCCCCCGGCGGGGAGCAGTTCTTC,CASSPPGGEQFF
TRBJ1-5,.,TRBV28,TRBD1,TGTGCCAGCGGCTGGACAGGGGGCAATCAGCCCCAGCATTTT,CASGWTGGNQPQHF
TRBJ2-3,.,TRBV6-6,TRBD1,TGTGCCAGCAGTTCAGAGGACAGGGTGATCGGAGATACGCAGTATTTT,CASSSEDRVIGDTQYF
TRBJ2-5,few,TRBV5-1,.,TGCGCCAGCAGGAGGTCACAGGGAGAGACCCAGTACTTC,CASRRSQGETQYF
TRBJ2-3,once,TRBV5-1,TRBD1,TGCGCCAGCAGCAGGACAGGGGAGGCGCGGAACTCGCAGTATTTT,CASSRTGEARNSQYF
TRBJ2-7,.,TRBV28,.,TGTGCCAGCAGTTTGGCAACCCCCTCTGCCGAGCAGTACTTC,CASSLATPSAEQYF
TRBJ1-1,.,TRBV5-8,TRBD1,TGTGCCAGCAGCCACAGGGGCATGAACACTGAAGCTTTCTTT,CASSHRGMNTEAFF
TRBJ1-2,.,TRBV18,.,TGTGCCAGCTCACCACCTGGACCGGATATCTATGGCTACACCTTC,CASSPPGPDIYGYTF
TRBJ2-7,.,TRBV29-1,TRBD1,TGCAGCGTGCGTCCCGGGACAGGGGGCGGCGAGCAGTACTTC,CSVRPGTGGGEQYF
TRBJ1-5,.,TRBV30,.,TGTGCCTGGAGCCCGGGACGGGGCAATCAGCCCCAGCATTTT,CAWSPGRGNQPQHF
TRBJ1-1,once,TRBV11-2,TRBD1,TGTGCCAGCAGCTTCCTCATACAGGGGGCAGGGGAAGCTTTCTTT,CASSFLIQGAGEAFF
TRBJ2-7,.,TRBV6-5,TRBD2,TGTGCCAGCAATACTAGGACTAGCGGGTCCTACGAGCAGTACTTC,CASNTRTSGSYEQYF
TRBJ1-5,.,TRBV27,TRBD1,TGTGCCAGCAGTCCAAGGACAGGATCGAGCAATCAGCCCCAGCATTTT,CASSPRTGSSNQPQHF
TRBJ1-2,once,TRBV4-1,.,TGCGCCAGCAGCCAATTGGAGGGCCCCTTAAACTATGGCTACACCTTC,CASSQLEGPLNYGYTF
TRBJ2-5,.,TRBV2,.,TGTGCCAGCAGTGATTGGGGGGCGGGCCAAGAGACCCAGTACTTC,CASSDWGAGQETQYF
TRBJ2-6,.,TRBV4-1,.,TGCGCCAGCAGCCAAGAGGACTTTCTATCTGGGGCCAACGTCCTGACTTTC,CASSQEDFLSGANVLTF
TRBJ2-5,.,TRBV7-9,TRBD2,TGTGCCAGCAGCCCCACTAGCGGGATGGAGACCCAGTACTTC,CASSPTSGMETQYF